This is a list of T cell receptor beta chains from one sample in a study of tissue-resident memory T cells in lung cancer. Each CDR3 protein gets one entry after TCRdb re-called the reads with MiXCR. This table holds 270 or so distinct CDR3 sequences, about 20% found once. The specimen sequenced was CD103+ CD8+ T cells from lung tumor tissue. These receptor sequences come from a human donor with treatment-naive lung cancer (subtype not recorded). Both conserved end residues are part of each CDR3. The D gene is left open where the match is weak. Sizes are listed as once, few or many counts, or a class when the clone is expanded.

TRBD1	few	TRBV9	TRBJ2-7	CASSASLTGPLSEQYF	TGTGCCAGCAGCGCCTCGTTGACAGGGCCATTGTCCGAGCAGTACTTC
NA	large	TRBV7-9	TRBJ1-1	CASSLVEAPTEAFF	TGTGCCAGCAGCTTAGTGGAGGCTCCCACTGAAGCTTTCTTT
NA	large	TRBV9	TRBJ1-2	CASSAPDKANYGYTF	TGTGCCAGCAGCGCCCCGGACAAAGCTAACTATGGCTACACCTTC